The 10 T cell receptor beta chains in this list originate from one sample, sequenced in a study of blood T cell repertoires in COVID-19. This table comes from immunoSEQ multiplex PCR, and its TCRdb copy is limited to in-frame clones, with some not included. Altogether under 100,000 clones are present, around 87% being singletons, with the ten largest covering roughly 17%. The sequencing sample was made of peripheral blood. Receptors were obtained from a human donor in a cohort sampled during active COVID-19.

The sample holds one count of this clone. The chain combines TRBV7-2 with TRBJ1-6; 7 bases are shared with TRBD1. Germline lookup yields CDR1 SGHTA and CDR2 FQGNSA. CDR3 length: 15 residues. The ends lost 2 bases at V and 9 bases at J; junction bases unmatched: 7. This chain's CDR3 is CASSLNTGAASPLHF. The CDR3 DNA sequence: TGTGCCAGCAGCTTAAACACAGGGGCGGCTTCACCCCTCCACTTT.

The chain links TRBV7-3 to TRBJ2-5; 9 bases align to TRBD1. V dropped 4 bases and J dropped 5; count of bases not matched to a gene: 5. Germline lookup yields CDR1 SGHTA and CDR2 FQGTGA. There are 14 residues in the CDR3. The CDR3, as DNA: TGTGCCAGCAGCTCCGGGACAGGGCTGGAGACCCAGTACTTC. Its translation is CASSSGTGLETQYF.

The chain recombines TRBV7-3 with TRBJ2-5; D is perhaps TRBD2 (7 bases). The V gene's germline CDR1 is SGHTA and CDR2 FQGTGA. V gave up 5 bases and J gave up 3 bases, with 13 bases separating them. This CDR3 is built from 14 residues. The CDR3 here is CASSAGGRKETQYF. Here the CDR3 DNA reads TGTGCCAGCAGCGCCGGGGGGCGTAAAGAGACCCAGTACTTC. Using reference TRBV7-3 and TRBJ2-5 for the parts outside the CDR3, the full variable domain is GAGVSQTPSNKVTEKGKYVELRCDPISGHTALYWYRQSLGQGPEFLIYFQGTGAADDSGLPNDRFFAVRPEGSVSTLKIQRTERGDSAVYLCASSAGGRKETQYFGPGTRLLVL.

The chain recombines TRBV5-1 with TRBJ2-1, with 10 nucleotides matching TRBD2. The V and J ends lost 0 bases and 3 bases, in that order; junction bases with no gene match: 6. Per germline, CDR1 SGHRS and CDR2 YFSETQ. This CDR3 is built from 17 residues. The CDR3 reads CASSLGLAGAVYNEQFF. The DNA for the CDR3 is TGCGCCAGCAGCTTGGGCCTAGCGGGGGCCGTCTACAATGAGCAGTTCTTC.

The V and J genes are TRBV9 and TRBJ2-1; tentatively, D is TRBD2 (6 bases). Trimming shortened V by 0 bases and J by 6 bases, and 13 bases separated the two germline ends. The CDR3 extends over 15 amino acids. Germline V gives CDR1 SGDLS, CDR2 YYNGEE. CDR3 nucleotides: TGTGCCAGCAGCGTAGTAGCGGACCCCACCAATGAGCAGTTCTTC. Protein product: CASSVVADPTNEQFF. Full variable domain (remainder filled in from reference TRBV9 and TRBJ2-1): DSGVTQTPKHLITATGQRVTLRCSPRSGDLSVYWYQQSLDQGLQFLIQYYNGEERAKGNILERFSAQQFPDLHSELNLSSLELGDSALYFCASSVVADPTNEQFFGPGTRLTVL.

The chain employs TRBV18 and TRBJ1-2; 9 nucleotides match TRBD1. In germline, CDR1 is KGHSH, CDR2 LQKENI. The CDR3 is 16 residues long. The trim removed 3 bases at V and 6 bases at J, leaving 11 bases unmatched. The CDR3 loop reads CASSPAGQGQQNGYTF. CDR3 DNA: TGTGCCAGCTCACCGGCGGGACAGGGACAACAGAATGGCTACACCTTC. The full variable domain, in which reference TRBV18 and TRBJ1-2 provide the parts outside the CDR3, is NAGVMQNPRHLVRRRGQEARLRCSPMKGHSHVYWYRQLPEEGLKFMVYLQKENIIDESGMPKERFSAEFPKEGPSILRIQQVVRGDSAAYFCASSPAGQGQQNGYTFGSGTRLTVV.

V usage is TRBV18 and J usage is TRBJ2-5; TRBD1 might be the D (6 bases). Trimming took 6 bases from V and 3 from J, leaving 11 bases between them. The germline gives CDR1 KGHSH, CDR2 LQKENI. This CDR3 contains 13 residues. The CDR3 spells CASSQGLEETQYF. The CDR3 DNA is TGTGCCAGCTCCCAGGGGTTAGAAGAGACCCAGTACTTC.

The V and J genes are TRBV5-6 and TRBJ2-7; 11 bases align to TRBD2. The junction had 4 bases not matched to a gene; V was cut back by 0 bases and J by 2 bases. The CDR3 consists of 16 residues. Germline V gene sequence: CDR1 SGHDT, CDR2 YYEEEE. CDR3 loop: CASSLAVAGGPYEQYF. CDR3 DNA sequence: TGTGCCAGCAGCTTGGCGGTAGCGGGAGGGCCCTACGAGCAGTACTTC.

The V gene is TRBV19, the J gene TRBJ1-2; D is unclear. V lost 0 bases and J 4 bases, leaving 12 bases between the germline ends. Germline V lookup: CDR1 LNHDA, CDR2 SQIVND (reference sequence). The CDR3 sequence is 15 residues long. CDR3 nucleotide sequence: TGTGCCAGTAGTATAGATCGGGAGGGCTTCTATGGCTACACCTTC. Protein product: CASSIDREGFYGYTF.

CDR3 residues: CASRVRGLRGGNQPQHF. The CDR3 nucleotides read TGTGCCAGCAGAGTTCGGGGACTTCGAGGGGGCAATCAGCCCCAGCATTTT. This chain links TRBV28 with TRBJ1-5; D may be TRBD1 (5 bases). The CDR3 consists of 17 residues. Germline loops: CDR1 MDHEN, CDR2 SYDVKM. V was trimmed by 6 bases and J by 2 bases, leaving 20 bases between them.